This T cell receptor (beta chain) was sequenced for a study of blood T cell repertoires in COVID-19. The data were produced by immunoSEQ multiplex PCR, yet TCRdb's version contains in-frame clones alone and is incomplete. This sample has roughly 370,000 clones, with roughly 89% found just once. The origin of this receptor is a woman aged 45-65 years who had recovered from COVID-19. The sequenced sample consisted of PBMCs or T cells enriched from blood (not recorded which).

CDR3 sequence (DNA): TGTGCCAGCAGCGGAGGGCTATCCTATGGCTACACCTTC. Protein product: CASSGGLSYGYTF. The chain carries TRBV9 and TRBJ1-2, with D unclear. The CDR3 is made up of 13 amino acids. CDR1 and CDR2 from the germline V gene are SGDLS and YYNGEE. Trimming cost V 3 bases and J 4 bases, with 10 bases left between them.